This TCR beta chain was obtained from a study of low-dose radiotherapy and immunotherapy resistance in tumors. On the study more broadly: The 200 mg/m2 dose of intravenous cyclophosphamide was given every two weeks, one day before radiation and immunotherapy. Aspirin was taken orally by patients at 300 mg daily for four cycles from cycle 1 day 1.

Eligible patients had advanced solid tumors lacking tumor-infiltrating lymphocytes. V shed 4 bases and J shed 3 bases, with 7 bases lying between them. The CDR3 has 14 residues. Per germline, CDR1 LGHDT and CDR2 YNNKEL (reference sequence). With TRAV- and TRBV-specific primers, first-strand cDNA was made, covering the alpha and beta chains. TCR amplification ran 20 PCR cycles using constant-region and V-primer adapter primers. It was by in vitro transcription that isolated mRNA was amplified. TCRdb called the reads again in MiXCR, with one record for every CDR3 protein. Counted here are more than 15,000 distinct CDR3 sequences, 70% occurring once; the ten biggest clones make up approximately 5%.

The clonotype originates from a human donor with advanced metastatic prostate, ovarian, gallbladder or colorectal cancer (not recorded which). This table probably holds off-target reads from a library built for another chain. The chain joins TRBV3-1 to TRBJ2-6; D unclear. Here the CDR3 reads CASSPSFGANVLTF. Written as DNA, the CDR3 is TGTGCCAGCAGCCCGAGTTTTGGGGCCAACGTCCTGACTTTC. The full variable domain, completed using reference TRBV3-1 and TRBJ2-6, is DTAVSQTPKYLVTQMGNDKSIKCEQNLGHDTMYWYKQDSKKFLKIMFSYNNKELIINETVPNRFSPKSPDKAHLNLHINSLELGDSAVYFCASSPSFGANVLTFGAGSRLTVL.